The 30 T cell receptor beta chains presented below share a single source sample, sequenced in a study of blood T cell repertoires in COVID-19. Here immunoSEQ multiplex PCR was the method, and the copy in TCRdb shows in-frame clones only, minus some. Altogether approximately 220,000 clones are present, 86% being singletons, with the ten largest covering around 3.5%. Sequenced material: PBMCs or T cells enriched from blood (not recorded which). These receptors were obtained from a woman in her forties with acute COVID-19.

This rearrangement joins TRBV5-5 to TRBJ1-2; D uncertain. The germline V gene has CDR1 SGHKS and CDR2 YYEKEE (reference sequence). The CDR3 covers 13 residues. Between the trimmed V and J ends, which lost 5 bases and 8 bases, there was a span of 16 bases. CDR3 bases: TGTGCCAGCAGTTTGATATTGCCTATGGGCTACACCTTC. It encodes CASSLILPMGYTF.

This clone has a single count. The chain carries TRBV30 and TRBJ2-7, with 11 positions matching TRBD1. The germline V gene encodes CDR1 GTSNPN and CDR2 SVGIG (reference sequence). This CDR3 has 15 residues. V was clipped by 2 bases and J by 4 bases; unmatched bases: 7. In DNA form, the CDR3 reads TGTGCCTGGAGTTCGGGGACAGGGGGTTTTTACGAGCAGTACGTC. As protein: CAWSSGTGGFYEQYV.

CDR3 coding DNA: TGTGCCAGCAGTGATCCGACCGTGCCGGGACTAGCGGGGGGTACCATCTCCTACGAGCAGTACTTC. It encodes CASSDPTVPGLAGGTISYEQYF. The J gene is TRBJ2-7, the V gene TRBV2; 15 bases are a match to TRBD2. Germline V gives CDR1 SNHLY, CDR2 FYNNEI. After removal of 3 bases from V and 0 bases from J, the junction contained 18 bases not matched to a gene. This CDR3 contains 22 residues.

In this sample, this clone turned up once. V and J are TRBV5-4 and TRBJ2-7; D might be TRBD1 (5 bases). The V gene's germline CDR1 is SGHNT and CDR2 YYREEE (reference sequence). This CDR3 is 15 amino acids long. Trimming took off 1 base at V and 0 bases at J, with 11 bases between the two ends. The CDR3 sequence: CASSLYQGISYEQYF. The DNA for the CDR3 is TGTGCCAGCAGCTTGTATCAGGGTATCTCCTACGAGCAGTACTTC.

There are many counts of this clone. The chain links TRBV6-5 to TRBJ1-6, with D perhaps TRBD1 (5 bases). The CDR3 covers 15 residues. Trimming took off 6 bases at V and 9 bases at J, with 18 bases between the two ends. Germline V gene lookup returns CDR1 MNHEY and CDR2 SVGAGI. This CDR3 is CASSPEQARTSPLHF. The CDR3 bases are TGTGCCAGCAGCCCCGAACAGGCCCGGACTTCACCCCTCCACTTT.

V usage is TRBV7-3 and J usage is TRBJ1-1, with D possibly matching TRBD1 (5 bases). Trimming removed 0 bases at V and 1 base at J, with 9 bases between. CDR1 and CDR2 (germline): SGHTA, FQGTGA. This CDR3 has 15 amino acids. The CDR3 spells CASSLTGGSNTEAFF. The CDR3 DNA follows: TGTGCCAGCAGCTTAACGGGGGGATCGAACACTGAAGCTTTCTTT.

This clone occurred once. The chain employs TRBV30 and TRBJ1-1; the D gene is possibly TRBD1 (6 bases). Per the germline V gene, CDR1 is GTSNPN and CDR2 is SVGIG (reference sequence). CDR3 size: 13 residues. V dropped 2 bases and J dropped 1 base, with 8 bases sitting between them. The CDR3 DNA is TGTGCCTGGAGTAAACAGGGGAACACTGAAGCTTTCTTT. Translating gives CAWSKQGNTEAFF.

The rearrangement uses TRBV5-6 and TRBJ1-5; D gene ambiguous. The CDR3 consists of 12 residues. V was shortened by 4 bases and J by 2 bases, with 4 bases between the two germline ends. Germline CDR1 SGHDT, CDR2 YYEEEE. CDR3 amino acids: CASSRGNQPQHF. The CDR3, as DNA: TGTGCCAGCAGCCGGGGCAATCAGCCCCAGCATTTT.

This clone is a singleton in its sample. This sequence joins TRBV25-1 and TRBJ2-1; the D gene is possibly TRBD2 (7 bases). The CDR3 length is 14 residues. CDR1 and CDR2 from the germline V gene are MGHDK and SYGVNS. V gave up 5 bases and J gave up 4 bases, with 12 bases separating them. CDR3 DNA sequence: TGTGCCAGCAGTAGGGGGGGGCTGTACAATGAGCAGTTCTTC. It codes for CASSRGGLYNEQFF.

The chain couples TRBV20-1 to TRBJ1-3; tentative D call: TRBD1 (6 bases). The germline gives CDR1 DFQATT, CDR2 SNEGSKA (reference sequence). The CDR3 runs 14 residues. Trimming pared 3 bases from V and 2 bases from J, leaving 11 bases between. CDR3 in DNA: TGCAGTGCTAGTCGGCAGGGGACTGGAAACACCATATATTTT. It specifies CSASRQGTGNTIYF.

The chain combines TRBV29-1 with TRBJ1-2; D not resolved. Trimming left V 1 base short and J 4 bases short, with 7 bases between. The CDR3 consists of 12 residues. Germline V CDR1 and CDR2: SQVTM, ANQGSEA. CDR3 DNA: TGCAGCGTTGAAGTGACTATCTATGGCTACACCTTC. This codes for CSVEVTIYGYTF.

The gene calls are TRBV7-9 and TRBJ1-3; the D gene is possibly TRBD1 (5 bases). The CDR3 runs to 16 residues. Germline CDR1 and CDR2: SEHNR and FQNEAQ (reference sequence). V lost 5 bases, J lost 2 bases, and 16 bases lay in between. The CDR3 nucleotides are TGTGCCAGCAGCCCCCGACGGGGGGAGACTGGAAACACCATATATTTT. Its translation: CASSPRRGETGNTIYF.

For the CDR3, the DNA is TGTGCCAGCAGCTTAGTGGGTGCAGGGGTAAAAACTGAAGCTTTCTTT. This codes for CASSLVGAGVKTEAFF. This rearrangement joins TRBV7-3 to TRBJ1-1, with D tentatively TRBD1 (6 bases). The CDR3 is 16 residues long. Germline V lookup: CDR1 SGHTA, CDR2 FQGTGA. Deletions cut 2 bases from V and 5 bases from J, with 18 bases between.

This chain uses TRBV9 with TRBJ2-3; TRBD2 aligns across 7 bases. V gave up 3 bases and J gave up 0 bases; unmatched junction bases: 4. From germline, CDR1 is SGDLS and CDR2 YYNGEE. The CDR3 contains 15 residues. CDR3 coding DNA: TGTGCCAGCAGCGCCGGCGGGGGTAGCACAGATACGCAGTATTTT. Translated, it gives CASSAGGGSTDTQYF.

The V and J genes are TRBV30 and TRBJ1-2, with unresolved D. Germline assignment: CDR1 GTSNPN and CDR2 SVGIG (reference sequence). The CDR3 sequence is 13 residues long. V gave up 0 bases and J gave up 4 bases, with 9 bases separating them. DNA of the CDR3: TGTGCCTGGAGTGTAAAACAGACCTATGGCTACACCTTC. Protein: CAWSVKQTYGYTF.

This chain connects TRBV9 to TRBJ2-2; D possibly corresponds to TRBD2 (5 bases). In germline, CDR1 is SGDLS, CDR2 YYNGEE. The CDR3 contains 13 residues. The V end was cut by 0 bases, the J end by 6 bases, with 6 bases between. CDR3 region: CASSVVRAGELFF. CDR3 in DNA: TGTGCCAGCAGCGTAGTGCGGGCCGGGGAGCTGTTTTTT.

The genes are TRBV27 and TRBJ1-1; D unresolved. This CDR3 contains 17 residues. V was clipped by 0 bases and J by 1 base, with 15 bases between them. Germline V CDR1 and CDR2: MNHEY, SMNVEV (reference sequence). The CDR3 coding sequence is TGTGCCAGCAGTTTATCGATATCGCGACTCGGGAACACTGAAGCTTTCTTT. This gives the protein CASSLSISRLGNTEAFF.

The chain employs TRBV6-2 or TRBV6-3 and TRBJ2-3, with 9 bases identical to TRBD2. The V gene's germline CDR1 is MNHEY and CDR2 SVGEGT. With V trimmed by 6 bases and J by 3 bases, 7 bases remained unmatched. This CDR3 comprises 15 residues. CDR3 DNA sequence: TGTGCCAGCAGCTCCCCGCGGGGGGGGACAGATACGCAGTATTTT. It codes for CASSSPRGGTDTQYF.

V usage is TRBV5-1 and J usage is TRBJ2-1; D may be TRBD1 (5 bases). This CDR3 has 15 amino acids. Germline V lookup: CDR1 SGHRS, CDR2 YFSETQ. V lost 1 base and J 8 bases, leaving 16 bases between the germline ends. CDR3 coding DNA: TGCGCCAGCAGCTTGAGGACATATAGGACGGATGAGCAGTTCTTC. Its translation: CASSLRTYRTDEQFF.

The chain has TRBV27 and TRBJ1-5; TRBD1 might be the D (5 bases). Germline lookup yields CDR1 MNHEY and CDR2 SMNVEV (reference sequence). Trimming removed 4 bases at V and 5 bases at J, with 9 bases between. The CDR3 runs to 13 residues. CDR3 protein: CASSSSGHQPQHF. Here the CDR3 DNA reads TGTGCCAGCAGTTCTTCAGGGCATCAGCCCCAGCATTTT.

The chain recombines TRBV6-6 with TRBJ2-2; 9 bases align to TRBD2. With 2 bases clipped from V and 7 bases from J, the junction kept 5 bases outside the gene matches. This CDR3 comprises 15 residues. Germline assignment: CDR1 MNHNY and CDR2 SVGAGI (reference sequence). The CDR3 nucleotides read TGTGCCAGCAGTTACGCTAGCGGGGAGGGCGGGGAGCTGTTTTTT. The encoded protein is CASSYASGEGGELFF.

This clone was seen a handful of times. This sequence joins TRBV6-4 and TRBJ1-1; D ambiguous. From germline, CDR1 is MRHNA and CDR2 SNTAGT. The ends were cut back, 0 bases at V and 5 bases at J, with 13 bases in the middle. The CDR3 runs 15 residues. CDR3 residues: CASSDSTSPGTEAFF. CDR3 bases: TGTGCCAGCAGTGACTCCACCTCCCCGGGGACTGAAGCTTTCTTT.

This sequence joins TRBV5-1 and TRBJ1-1; D call uncertain. The CDR3 extends over 14 amino acids. The ends were cut back, 4 bases at V and 4 bases at J, with 14 bases in the middle. Looked up from germline, CDR1 is SGHRS and CDR2 is YFSETQ. The CDR3 here is CASSTTNLGTEAFF. As DNA, the CDR3 is TGCGCCAGCAGCACTACGAACCTGGGCACTGAAGCTTTCTTT. The whole variable domain, remainder taken from reference TRBV5-1 and TRBJ1-1, is KAGVTQTPRYLIKTRGQQVTLSCSPISGHRSVSWYQQTPGQGLQFLFEYFSETQRNKGNFPGRFSGRQFSNSRSEMNVSTLELGDSALYLCASSTTNLGTEAFFGQGTRLTVV.

V is TRBV5-1 and J is TRBJ1-5; D possibly corresponds to TRBD1 (5 bases). CDR3 length: 15 residues. Germline loops: CDR1 SGHRS, CDR2 YFSETQ. V lost 1 base to trimming and J lost 2 bases, with 10 bases between them. DNA of the CDR3: TGCGCCAGCAGCTTGAACACGGGGGGCAATCAGCCCCAGCATTTT. Its protein is CASSLNTGGNQPQHF.

The chain couples TRBV6-2 or TRBV6-3 to TRBJ2-5; D is ambiguous. V lost 1 base to trimming and J lost 7 bases, with 7 bases between them. In germline, CDR1 is MNHEY, CDR2 SVGEGT. The CDR3 is 12 residues long. DNA for the CDR3: TGTGCCAGCAGTTACTTTTCGGGGACCCAGTACTTC. Protein: CASSYFSGTQYF.

This rearrangement joins TRBV3-1 (or the pseudogene TRBV3-2) to TRBJ1-2; 8 nucleotides agree with TRBD1. The V gene end was trimmed by 4 bases and the J gene end by 4 bases; junction bases not matched to a gene: 8. The CDR3 is 15 residues long. The germline V gene encodes CDR1 LGHDT and CDR2 YNNKEL (reference sequence). For the CDR3, the DNA is TGTGCCAGCAGCCGCAGCAGGGGGCGCGGCTATGGCTACACCTTC. Translating gives CASSRSRGRGYGYTF.

The chain carries TRBV19 and TRBJ1-2; TRBD1 matches at 7 bases. The V gene's germline CDR1 is LNHDA and CDR2 SQIVND (reference sequence). This CDR3 region has 18 residues. The trim removed 3 bases at V and 7 bases at J, leaving 20 bases unmatched. The CDR3 region is CASSIPWREQVPGGGYTF. The CDR3 DNA reads TGTGCCAGTAGTATTCCTTGGAGAGAACAGGTCCCAGGGGGTGGCTACACCTTC.

This chain uses TRBV6-1 with TRBJ1-5; D is unresolved. The CDR3 sequence is 15 residues long. CDR1 MNHNS and CDR2 SASEGT come from the germline V gene. V shed 2 bases and J shed 1 base, with 9 bases lying between them. This CDR3 is CASSETGMSNQPQHF. For the CDR3, the DNA is TGTGCCAGCAGTGAAACGGGGATGAGCAATCAGCCCCAGCATTTT.

The chain employs TRBV6-5 and TRBJ2-1, with a weak D call TRBD2 (7 bases). V lost 2 bases and J lost 4, with 15 bases in between. The CDR3 is 16 amino acids. The germline V gene encodes CDR1 MNHEY and CDR2 SVGAGI. CDR3 nucleotides: TGTGCCAGCAGTTACACGGGGGGCGCACAATACAATGAGCAGTTCTTC. This gives the protein CASSYTGGAQYNEQFF.

The chain uses TRBV5-4 and TRBJ1-2, with TRBD1 identical over 7 bases. The CDR3 has 13 residues. V shed 4 bases, J shed 6 bases, and the junction held 6 bases outside the gene matches. Germline CDR1 is SGHNT and CDR2 is YYREEE (reference sequence). In nucleotides, the CDR3 is TGTGCCAGCAGCGCAGACAGGGTTGATGGCTACACCTTC. Translated, it gives CASSADRVDGYTF.